Shown below are 9 T cell receptor beta chains from a single sample sequenced in a study of shared clonotypes between healthy human individuals. Produced via immunoSEQ multiplex PCR; TCRdb's table is partial and in-frame only. The table shows some 2,500,000 clones, with just under 95% occurring only once. The sample taken for sequencing was naive CD4+ T cells from PBMCs. As to subset: CD45RA+ positively selected. These TCRs come from a man aged 18 to 35 in good health. Some clones in this sample may be carry-over from other donors' samples.

This chain uses TRBV6-6 with TRBJ1-2; weak D call: TRBD1 (5 bases). Deletions cut 6 bases from V and 14 bases from J, with 10 bases between. The CDR3 covers 9 residues. The germline V gene has CDR1 MNHNY and CDR2 SVGAGI (reference sequence). CDR3 DNA sequence: TGTGCCAGCAGGTCCGGGGGGACCTTC. Its protein product is CASRSGGTF.

V usage is TRBV2 and J usage is TRBJ1-5; maybe TRBD1 (5 bases). The CDR3 has 12 amino acids. The germline V gene encodes CDR1 SNHLY and CDR2 FYNNEI. The ends were cut back, 8 bases at V and 5 bases at J, with 10 bases in the middle. Here the CDR3 reads CASSGDHQPQHF. CDR3 in DNA: TGTGCCAGCTCCGGGGACCATCAGCCCCAGCATTTT.

As for this clone: Other DNA sequences in the same sample also yield this CDR3. The rearrangement links TRBV28 to TRBJ2-7, with D tentatively TRBD2 (6 bases). The CDR3 contains 14 residues. V lost 2 bases, J lost 1 base, and 9 bases lay in between. Germline CDR1 reads MDHEN; CDR2 reads SYDVKM. The CDR3 loop reads CASSLPGLSYEQYF. CDR3 bases: TGTGCCAGCAGTTTACCGGGACTTTCCTACGAGCAGTACTTC. Full variable domain (missing parts from reference TRBV28 and TRBJ2-7): DVKVTQSSRYLVKRTGEKVFLECVQDMDHENMFWYRQDPGLGLRLIYFSYDVKMKEKGDIPEGYSVSREKKERFSLILESASTNQTSMYLCASSLPGLSYEQYFGPGTRLTVT.

The chain joins TRBV9 to TRBJ2-7; D may correspond to TRBD1 or TRBD2 (5 bases each). The germline V gene encodes CDR1 SGDLS and CDR2 YYNGEE. This CDR3 has 15 amino acids. V lost 3 bases to trimming and J lost 3 bases, with 16 bases between them. CDR3 loop: CASSESPGPLYEQYF. In DNA, the CDR3 is TGTGCCAGCAGCGAGAGCCCGGGGCCTCTCTACGAGCAGTACTTC.

This clone was recorded once. The chain couples TRBV30 to TRBJ1-2; D gene unclear. The CDR3 covers 12 residues. Germline values: CDR1 GTSNPN, CDR2 SVGIG (reference sequence). V lost 0 bases to trimming and J lost 6 bases, with 8 bases between them. In DNA form, the CDR3 reads TGTGCCTGGAGTGTACGGTGGAATGGCTACACCTTC. Its translation is CAWSVRWNGYTF. The whole variable domain, filled in from reference TRBV30 and TRBJ1-2, reads SQTIHQWPATLVQPVGSPLSLECTVEGTSNPNLYWYRQAAGRGLQLLFYSVGIGQISSEVPQNLSASRPQDRQFILSSKKLLLSDSGFYLCAWSVRWNGYTFGSGTRLTVV.

The genes are TRBV25-1 and TRBJ2-3; the D is unclear. Germline CDR1 MGHDK, CDR2 SYGVNS. Trimming shortened V by 4 bases and J by 5 bases, and 7 bases separated the two germline ends. The CDR3 is 12 residues long. The CDR3 reads CASSGFGDTQYF. CDR3 coding DNA: TGTGCCAGCAGTGGTTTTGGAGATACGCAGTATTTT. Variable domain in full (rest from reference TRBV25-1 and TRBJ2-3): EADIYQTPRYLVIGTGKKITLECSQTMGHDKMYWYQQDPGMELHLIHYSYGVNSTEKGDLSSESTVSRIRTEHFPLTLESARPSHTSQYLCASSGFGDTQYFGPGTRLTVL.

V usage is TRBV7-2 and J usage is TRBJ2-3, with 8 bases fitting TRBD2. CDR1 is SGHTA and CDR2 is FQGNSA in the germline V gene. CDR3 length: 18 amino acids. V trimming: 2 bases; J trimming: 4 bases; junction bases outside the gene matches: 14. CDR3 DNA: TGTGCCAGCAGCTTACCCCCATGGAGGCGGGAGGCGGCAGATACGCAGTATTTT. The encoded protein is CASSLPPWRREAADTQYF.

This sequence joins TRBV27 and TRBJ1-2; tentative D call: TRBD1 (5 bases). Germline V CDR1 and CDR2: MNHEY, SMNVEV (reference sequence). The CDR3 covers 13 residues. Trimming took off 3 bases at V and 4 bases at J, with 9 bases between the two ends. In nucleotides, the CDR3 is TGTGCCAGCAGTTTTGACAGCACCTATGGCTACACCTTC. Translating gives CASSFDSTYGYTF.

As regards this clone: Other DNA sequences within the sample encode an identical CDR3. The chain carries TRBV5-1 and TRBJ1-1; no clear D gene. The V and J ends lost 1 base and 1 base respectively, with 8 bases between them. Germline V CDR1 and CDR2: SGHRS, YFSETQ. This CDR3 has 14 residues. The CDR3 spells CASSLPGSNTEAFF. DNA for the CDR3: TGCGCCAGCAGCTTGCCCGGTTCGAACACTGAAGCTTTCTTT.